A selection of T cell receptor beta chains follows, all from one sample in a study of blood T cell repertoires in COVID-19. The assay was immunoSEQ multiplex PCR, and TCRdb's table has in-frame clones only and misses some. The table includes over 120,000 clones, 81% detected once. The specimen sequenced was peripheral blood. The receptors were gathered from a human donor in a cohort sampled during active COVID-19. CDR3s include the opening cysteine and the closing phenylalanine or tryptophan. The order of the fields is V gene, D gene, CDR3 protein. The D gene is left open where the match is weak.

>TRBV21-1|-
CASSTQSGTGVGNTIYF
>TRBV18|-
CASSPLSGSMETQYF
>TRBV9|-
CASSVAGQGWYGYTF
>TRBV10-3|-
CAANSPLHF
>TRBV11-2|-
CASSLDLFGYTF
>TRBV30|TRBD1
CAWRTGGHPQHF
>TRBV3-1/TRBV3-2|TRBD2
CASSRGTSVDNEQFF
>TRBV9|TRBD2
CASSLGLADYEQYF
>TRBV28|TRBD1
CASSPTGNNYGYTF
>TRBV5-1|TRBD2
CASSFGGGPPMDTQYF
>TRBV24-1|TRBD2
CATSDRWRERVYEQFF
>TRBV28|-
CASSLTLQGGNGVF
>TRBV29-1|-
CSVGMGRGMVYEQYF
>TRBV24-1|TRBD1
CATSDVRDRRSGETQYF
>TRBV7-8|TRBD2
CASSLGLGLSIQKTDF
>TRBV19|-
CASSRGIPYNEQFF
>TRBV18|-
CASSPLPQGTFDNNEQFF
>TRBV29-1|-
CSVELAGAPHYEQYF
>TRBV18|-
CASSPPGPGMTQYF
>TRBV7-8|-
CASSLAGAPEAFF
>TRBV9|TRBD2
CASSAIGLAGGFYTDTQYF
>TRBV27|-
CASSSPGGGGSRDTQYF
>TRBV20-1|-
CSARGHYEQYF
>TRBV6-1|-
CASSEALATGSNTIYF
>TRBV10-3|-
CATQGSNEKLFF
>TRBV27|-
CASSPRGQRNYEQYF
>TRBV27|-
CASSLWGGTSARINEQFF
>TRBV5-1|TRBD2
CASSSGGYQETQYF
>TRBV2|TRBD2
CASSVTGGRYNEQFF
>TRBV27|TRBD2
CASRRLAGGYREQYF
>TRBV4-1|TRBD1
CASSQDDRADTGELFF
>TRBV27|-
CASSLYLGGEGDQPQHF
>TRBV4-3|TRBD1
CASSPRDRAAGELFF
>TRBV11-2|TRBD2
CASSPRRELSDTQYF
>TRBV6-5|-
CASWTPDGDTEAFF
>TRBV5-1|-
CASSFLAGISYEQYF
>TRBV5-1|TRBD1
CASSLEGADEKLFF
>TRBV6-5|-
CASSNRGVGYGYTF
>TRBV28|-
CATWLRTEAFF
>TRBV4-3|TRBD1
CASSRIQGQNEKLFF
>TRBV6-2/TRBV6-3|-
CASSYSMELGLSTDTQYF
>TRBV7-2|-
CASSLVEKNTEAFF
>TRBV7-3|-
CASSKGRPSESYEQYF
>TRBV9|TRBD2
CASSPTPSGGHEQYF
>TRBV15|TRBD1
CATSGQGQNIQYF
>TRBV15|TRBD2
CATSRDKTSLYEQYF
>TRBV4-1|-
CASSQDVRNGAYEQYF
>TRBV28|TRBD2
CASSLPGLAGGPTYEQYF